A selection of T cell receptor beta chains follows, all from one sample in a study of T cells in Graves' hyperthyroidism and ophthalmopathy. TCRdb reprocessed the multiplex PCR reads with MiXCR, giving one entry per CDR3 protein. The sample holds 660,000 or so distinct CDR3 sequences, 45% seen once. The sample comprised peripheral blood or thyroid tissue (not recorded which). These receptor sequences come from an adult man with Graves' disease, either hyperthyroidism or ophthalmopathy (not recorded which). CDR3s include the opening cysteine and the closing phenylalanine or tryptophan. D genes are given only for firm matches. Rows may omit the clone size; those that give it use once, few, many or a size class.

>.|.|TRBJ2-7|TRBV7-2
CASSPRSYEQYF
TGTGCCAGCTCACCACGTTCCTACGAGCAGTACTTC
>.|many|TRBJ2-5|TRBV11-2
CASSLMQGGETQYF
TGTGCCAGCAGCTTAATGCAGGGGGGAGAGACCCAGTACTTC
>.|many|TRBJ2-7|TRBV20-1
CSARPDTHYEQYF
TGCAGTGCTAGACCGGACACACACTACGAGCAGTACTTC
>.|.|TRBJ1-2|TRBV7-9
CASSLGAGYYGYTF
TGTGCCAGCAGCTTAGGGGCCGGCTACTATGGCTACACCTTC
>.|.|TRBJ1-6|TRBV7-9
CASSQDPGRSNSPLHF
TGTGCCAGCAGCCAAGATCCGGGACGGTCGAATTCACCCCTCCACTTT
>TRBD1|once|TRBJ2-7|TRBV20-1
CSATLDRGEQYF
TGCAGTGCTACCCTGGACAGGGGCGAGCAGTACTTC
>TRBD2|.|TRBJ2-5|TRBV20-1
CSARGAGRIQETQYF
TGCAGTGCTAGAGGAGCGGGGAGAATTCAAGAGACCCAGTACTTC
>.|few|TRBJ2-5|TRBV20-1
CSARSGKETQYF
TGCAGTGCTAGATCGGGGAAAGAGACCCAGTACTTC
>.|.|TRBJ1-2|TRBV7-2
CASSLTLPVSNYGYTF
TGTGCCAGCAGCTTAACCCTCCCCGTCTCTAACTATGGCTACACCTTC
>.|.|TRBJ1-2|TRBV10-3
CASSLWGVANYGHTF
TGTGCCAGCAGTTTATGGGGGGTAGCTAACTATGGCCACACCTTC
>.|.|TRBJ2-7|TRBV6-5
CASSYSAGVGYEQYF
TGTGCCAGCAGTTACTCTGCGGGTGTTGGGTACGAGCAGTACTTC
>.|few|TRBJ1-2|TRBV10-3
CAMTRHAPGQGGFNYGYTF
TGTGCCATGACACGCCACGCACCGGGACAAGGGGGATTTAACTATGGCTACACCTTC
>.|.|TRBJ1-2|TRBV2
CASSEGFRDGYTF
TGTGCCAGCAGTGAGGGTTTCAGGGATGGCTACACCTTC
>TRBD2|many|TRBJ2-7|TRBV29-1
CSVVSGRLSYEQYF
TGCAGCGTCGTTAGCGGGCGCCTCTCCTACGAGCAGTACTTC